These T cell receptor beta chains were read from a single sample in a study of T cell repertoires in cytomegalovirus infection. Each CDR3 protein gets one entry after TCRdb re-called the reads with MiXCR. Of 150,000 to 200,000 distinct CDR3 sequences listed, roughly 20% are singletons. The sequencing sample was made of PBMCs. Source of these receptors: a human donor in good health (CMV status not recorded). Some clones in this sample may be carry-over from other donors' samples. Each CDR3 is given with its conserved first and last residue. The order of the fields is clone size, V gene, J gene, D gene, CDR3 protein, CDR3 DNA. The D gene is left open where the match is weak. Only some rows state a clone size, as once, few, many or a class for expanded clones.

abundance: NA
v_gene: TRBV15
j_gene: TRBJ1-2
d_gene: NA
CDR3aa: CATSTGESYGYTF
CDR3nt: TGTGCCACCAGCACAGGGGAATCCTATGGCTACACCTTC

abundance: NA
v_gene: TRBV7-8
j_gene: TRBJ1-1
d_gene: NA
CDR3aa: CASSLPGDTNTEAFF
CDR3nt: TGTGCCAGCAGCTTGCCGGGGGATACGAACACTGAAGCTTTCTTT

abundance: NA
v_gene: TRBV10-2
j_gene: TRBJ2-7
d_gene: NA
CDR3aa: CASSESTGLYYEQYF
CDR3nt: TGCGCCAGCAGTGAGTCGACGGGGCTCTACTACGAGCAGTACTTC

abundance: NA
v_gene: TRBV2
j_gene: TRBJ2-5
d_gene: NA
CDR3aa: CASRRTEKGQYF
CDR3nt: TGTGCCAGCAGGAGGACAGAGAAAGGCCAGTACTTC

abundance: NA
v_gene: TRBV7-3
j_gene: TRBJ1-6
d_gene: NA
CDR3aa: CASSLIGGMANLPLHF
CDR3nt: TGTGCCAGCAGCTTAATCGGCGGCATGGCTAACTTACCCCTCCACTTT

abundance: NA
v_gene: TRBV5-1
j_gene: TRBJ1-1
d_gene: NA
CDR3aa: CASSLTLGGTEAFF
CDR3nt: TGCGCCAGCAGCTTGACCCTGGGCGGCACTGAAGCTTTCTTT

abundance: many
v_gene: TRBV7-3
j_gene: TRBJ2-1
d_gene: NA
CDR3aa: CASSLGQTNNEQFF
CDR3nt: TGTGCCAGCAGCTTAGGTCAGACGAACAATGAGCAGTTCTTC

abundance: many
v_gene: TRBV7-2
j_gene: TRBJ1-4
d_gene: NA
CDR3aa: CASSRQRETNEKLFF
CDR3nt: TGTGCCAGCAGCCGCCAGAGGGAGACTAATGAAAAACTGTTTTTT

abundance: few
v_gene: TRBV9
j_gene: TRBJ1-2
d_gene: NA
CDR3aa: CASSVAAYGYTF
CDR3nt: TGTGCCAGCAGCGTAGCTGCCTATGGCTACACCTTC

abundance: few
v_gene: TRBV28
j_gene: TRBJ2-5
d_gene: TRBD2
CDR3aa: CASILAGAGGETQYF
CDR3nt: TGTGCCAGCATCTTGGCGGGGGCGGGGGGAGAGACCCAGTACTTC

abundance: many
v_gene: TRBV7-2
j_gene: TRBJ1-5
d_gene: NA
CDR3aa: CASSLEGTRGSEPQHF
CDR3nt: TGTGCCAGCAGCTTAGAAGGGACACGAGGGTCGGAGCCCCAGCATTTT

abundance: many
v_gene: TRBV12-3/TRBV12-4
j_gene: TRBJ1-5
d_gene: TRBD1
CDR3aa: CASSLLGTARGHQPQHF
CDR3nt: TGTGCCAGCAGTCTATTGGGGACAGCACGTGGGCATCAGCCCCAGCATTTT

abundance: NA
v_gene: TRBV5-4
j_gene: TRBJ2-1
d_gene: NA
CDR3aa: CASSLVGSYNEQFF
CDR3nt: TGTGCCAGCAGCTTGGTCGGCTCCTACAATGAGCAGTTCTTC

abundance: many
v_gene: TRBV7-9
j_gene: TRBJ1-1
d_gene: NA
CDR3aa: CAVRRGLDTEAFF
CDR3nt: TGTGCCGTCCGGCGGGGGTTGGACACTGAAGCTTTCTTT

abundance: NA
v_gene: TRBV9
j_gene: TRBJ2-7
d_gene: TRBD1
CDR3aa: CASSVAGQGAYEQYF
CDR3nt: TGTGCCAGCAGCGTAGCGGGACAGGGGGCCTACGAGCAGTACTTC

abundance: few
v_gene: TRBV6-5
j_gene: TRBJ2-1
d_gene: TRBD2
CDR3aa: CASSYERGGNNEQFF
CDR3nt: TGTGCCAGCAGTTACGAGCGGGGGGGAAACAATGAGCAGTTCTTC

abundance: once
v_gene: TRBV3-1
j_gene: TRBJ2-5
d_gene: NA
CDR3aa: CASKEGDQETQYF
CDR3nt: TGTGCCAGCAAAGAGGGGGACCAAGAGACCCAGTACTTC

abundance: few
v_gene: TRBV6-4
j_gene: TRBJ2-2
d_gene: TRBD2
CDR3aa: CASSLAGVTGELFF
CDR3nt: TGTGCCAGCAGTTTAGCGGGGGTCACCGGGGAGCTGTTTTTT

abundance: NA
v_gene: TRBV25-1
j_gene: TRBJ2-1
d_gene: NA
CDR3aa: CASSESGSISYNEQFF
CDR3nt: TGTGCCAGCAGTGAATCCGGTTCGATATCCTACAATGAGCAGTTCTTC

abundance: NA
v_gene: TRBV7-2
j_gene: TRBJ1-4
d_gene: NA
CDR3aa: CASSPYRAPLREKLFF
CDR3nt: TGTGCCAGCAGCCCATACAGGGCCCCGCTGAGGGAAAAACTGTTTTTT

abundance: NA
v_gene: TRBV6-6
j_gene: TRBJ1-5
d_gene: NA
CDR3aa: CASSYKARISFQPQHF
CDR3nt: TGTGCCAGCAGTTATAAGGCCCGCATATCCTTCCAGCCCCAGCATTTT

abundance: many
v_gene: TRBV25-1
j_gene: TRBJ2-1
d_gene: NA
CDR3aa: CASSEVQQFF
CDR3nt: TGTGCCAGCAGTGAAGTCCAGCAGTTCTTC

abundance: few
v_gene: TRBV15
j_gene: TRBJ2-1
d_gene: TRBD2
CDR3aa: CATRELAGGPHEQFF
CDR3nt: TGTGCCACCAGAGAACTAGCGGGGGGGCCCCATGAGCAGTTCTTC

abundance: NA
v_gene: TRBV4-1
j_gene: TRBJ2-1
d_gene: NA
CDR3aa: CASSATFTGTGNNEQFF
CDR3nt: TGCGCCAGCAGCGCGACTTTCACCGGGACTGGGAACAATGAGCAGTTCTTC

abundance: NA
v_gene: TRBV4-3
j_gene: TRBJ2-5
d_gene: NA
CDR3aa: CASSGGTGKGFQETQYF
CDR3nt: TGCGCCAGCAGTGGGGGTACAGGAAAGGGGTTCCAAGAGACCCAGTACTTC

abundance: many
v_gene: TRBV15
j_gene: TRBJ2-5
d_gene: NA
CDR3aa: CATSRAQGAQETQYF
CDR3nt: TGTGCCACCAGCAGAGCCCAGGGAGCACAAGAGACCCAGTACTTC

abundance: few
v_gene: TRBV11-3
j_gene: TRBJ2-2
d_gene: NA
CDR3aa: CASSRIKGAGELFF
CDR3nt: TGTGCCAGCAGCCGTATTAAGGGTGCCGGGGAGCTGTTTTTT

abundance: many
v_gene: TRBV5-1
j_gene: TRBJ1-2
d_gene: TRBD1
CDR3aa: CASSLSGQEYGYTF
CDR3nt: TGCGCCAGCAGCCTTTCGGGACAGGAATATGGCTACACCTTC

abundance: NA
v_gene: TRBV20-1
j_gene: TRBJ1-1
d_gene: NA
CDR3aa: CSARDLPGPNTEAFF
CDR3nt: TGCAGTGCTAGAGATCTTCCAGGGCCGAACACTGAAGCTTTCTTT